This T cell receptor beta chain was recorded in a study of T cells after yellow fever vaccination. Study-wide background: Preparation of fractions with low cell numbers was performed using SMART-Seq v4 Ultra Low Input.

There are 16 residues in the CDR3. CDR1 SGHVS and CDR2 FQNEAQ come from the germline V gene. The J segment lost 0 bases and the V segment lost 5 bases, leaving 8 bases of the junction unmatched. Study-level points and caveats: Weaker overall was a secondary response that nonetheless peaked faster, on day 5 versus 15. The booster saw the reappearance of most primary-vaccination clones (roughly 97% CD4, 88% CD8).

Synthesis of TCR cDNA relied on 5'RACE template switching, which attached a universal primer site and UMIs. TCRdb re-analysed the 5' RACE reads in MiXCR, keeping a single row per CDR3 protein. Here the sample spans 300,000 to 350,000 distinct CDR3 sequences, approximately 4% being singletons. This clonotype has at least ten counts. Its antigen is not identified. This sample comprised PBMCs, obtained 15 days after the yellow fever booster vaccination. This receptor was taken from a man younger than 35 who received the YFV17D yellow fever vaccine. This sequence joins TRBV7-8 and TRBJ2-3; the match to TRBD1 covers 7 bases. The CDR3 nucleotides are TGTGCCAGCAGCATGAGGACAGGTAGAAGCACAGATACGCAGTATTTT. It encodes CASSMRTGRSTDTQYF.